This T cell receptor (beta chain) came from a study of T cells in Graves' hyperthyroidism and ophthalmopathy. Note on this clonotype: Its specificity is unknown. One junction end disagrees with the germline gene, perhaps due to a read error.

Uncontrolled infections, other autoimmune diseases, pregnancy or lactation led to exclusion of patients. Amplification of TCR beta CDR3 regions used RNA as the template. The HTBI primer set was used in a first-round RT-PCR of the TCR CDR3. One entry per CDR3 protein, called by TCRdb with MiXCR from the multiplex PCR reads. The sample has about 420,000 distinct CDR3 sequences; 15% to 18% are singletons. Study-wide results and limits: A 13 V-J signature model discriminated ophthalmopathy versus stable hyperthyroidism.

The CDR3 runs to 17 residues. The germline CDR1 and CDR2 sequences are DFQATT and SNEGSKA (reference sequence). This sequence joins TRBV20-1 and TRBJ2-5; possibly TRBD1 for D (5 bases). The sample consisted of blood. The clonotype was recovered from a woman aged 18-29 years with Graves' hyperthyroidism. The CDR3 loop reads CSARDVSWEGVRETLYF. In DNA form, the CDR3 reads TGCAGTGCTAGAGATGTTTCGTGGGAAGGGGTACGAGAGACCCTGTACTTC.